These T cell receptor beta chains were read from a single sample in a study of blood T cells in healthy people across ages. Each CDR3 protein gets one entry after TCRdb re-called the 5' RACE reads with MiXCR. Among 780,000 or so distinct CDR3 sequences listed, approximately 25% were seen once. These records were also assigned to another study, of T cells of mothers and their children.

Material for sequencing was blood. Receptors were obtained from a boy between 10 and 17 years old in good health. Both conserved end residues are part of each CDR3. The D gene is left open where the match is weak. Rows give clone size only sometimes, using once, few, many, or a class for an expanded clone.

cdr3_nt: TGCGCCAGCAGCTTGGGCGGGGGGGACTACGAGCAGTACTTC
cdr3_aa: CASSLGGGDYEQYF
clone_size: -
j_call: TRBJ2-7
d_call: TRBD2
v_call: TRBV5-1

cdr3_nt: TGCGCCAGCAGCCCTCGGGGCAGCCTTGGGGTAGGGAATGAGCAGTTCTTC
cdr3_aa: CASSPRGSLGVGNEQFF
clone_size: -
j_call: TRBJ2-1
d_call: -
v_call: TRBV5-1

cdr3_nt: TGTGCCAGCAGTGAAGGTAGCTCAGATACGCAGTATTTT
cdr3_aa: CASSEGSSDTQYF
clone_size: -
j_call: TRBJ2-3
d_call: -
v_call: TRBV25-1

cdr3_nt: TGTGCCAGCAACCCGGTCCCTGGAAACACCATATATTTT
cdr3_aa: CASNPVPGNTIYF
clone_size: -
j_call: TRBJ1-3
d_call: -
v_call: TRBV28

cdr3_nt: TGCGCCAGCAGCTCGACCCGGACAGGACGGAGATACAATGAGCAGTTCTTC
cdr3_aa: CASSSTRTGRRYNEQFF
clone_size: few
j_call: TRBJ2-1
d_call: TRBD1
v_call: TRBV5-1

cdr3_nt: TGTGCCAGCAGTTCGACAGGGGGCTTGACTGAAGCTTTCTTT
cdr3_aa: CASSSTGGLTEAFF
clone_size: -
j_call: TRBJ1-1
d_call: TRBD1
v_call: TRBV13

cdr3_nt: TGTGCCAGCAGCAAAACAGGAGGGGGCTACGAGCAGTACTTC
cdr3_aa: CASSKTGGGYEQYF
clone_size: -
j_call: TRBJ2-7
d_call: -
v_call: TRBV7-9

cdr3_nt: TGTGCCAGCAGCTTAGACGGGGCGGTCGAGCAGTACTTC
cdr3_aa: CASSLDGAVEQYF
clone_size: -
j_call: TRBJ2-7
d_call: -
v_call: TRBV7-8

cdr3_nt: TGCAGCGCCGGCGGGTTTGCGGGGGAAGAGACCCAGTACTTC
cdr3_aa: CSAGGFAGEETQYF
clone_size: -
j_call: TRBJ2-5
d_call: TRBD2
v_call: TRBV29-1

cdr3_nt: TGTGCCAGCAGCTGGTCGCCGGGACCGAGGCGTGAGCAGTACTTC
cdr3_aa: CASSWSPGPRREQYF
clone_size: -
j_call: TRBJ2-5
d_call: -
v_call: TRBV7-2

cdr3_nt: TGCAGCGTTGAAGAAGAGGCAGGGGGCATCCAGTACTTC
cdr3_aa: CSVEEEAGGIQYF
clone_size: few
j_call: TRBJ2-5
d_call: TRBD1
v_call: TRBV29-1

cdr3_nt: TGTGCCAGCAGCTCAACCAGTTGGGCCCCAGATACGCAGTATTTT
cdr3_aa: CASSSTSWAPDTQYF
clone_size: -
j_call: TRBJ2-3
d_call: -
v_call: TRBV7-9

cdr3_nt: TGTGCCAGCAGCTACTATAGCGGCACAGATACGCAGTATTTT
cdr3_aa: CASSYYSGTDTQYF
clone_size: few
j_call: TRBJ2-3
d_call: -
v_call: TRBV7-2

cdr3_nt: TGCAGTGCTAGGCAACCGGGACAGGGACTAGCCAAAAACATTCAGTACTTC
cdr3_aa: CSARQPGQGLAKNIQYF
clone_size: -
j_call: TRBJ2-4
d_call: TRBD1
v_call: TRBV20-1

cdr3_nt: TGTGCCACCAGCAGACCATCAGGGGTCGAGCAGTACTTC
cdr3_aa: CATSRPSGVEQYF
clone_size: -
j_call: TRBJ2-7
d_call: -
v_call: TRBV15

cdr3_nt: TGCGCCAGCCGCCAGGAGCAAGAGACCCAGTACTTC
cdr3_aa: CASRQEQETQYF
clone_size: -
j_call: TRBJ2-5
d_call: -
v_call: TRBV5-1

cdr3_nt: TGTGCCAGCAGCGTAGGCGAGGACATTCAGTACTTC
cdr3_aa: CASSVGEDIQYF
clone_size: -
j_call: TRBJ2-4
d_call: -
v_call: TRBV9

cdr3_nt: TGTGCCAGCAGCTTAAAGGGCGGGGTTTACAATGAGCAGTTCTTC
cdr3_aa: CASSLKGGVYNEQFF
clone_size: -
j_call: TRBJ2-1
d_call: -
v_call: TRBV7-2

cdr3_nt: TGTGCCAGCAGTGATTTGGGCGTAGGACAGGGTTACAATGAGCAGTTCTTC
cdr3_aa: CASSDLGVGQGYNEQFF
clone_size: -
j_call: TRBJ2-1
d_call: TRBD1
v_call: TRBV6-1

cdr3_nt: TGTGCCAGCACCCTGGGAAAGCGGGAGGAAGAGACCCAGTACTTC
cdr3_aa: CASTLGKREEETQYF
clone_size: -
j_call: TRBJ2-5
d_call: TRBD2
v_call: TRBV6-7

cdr3_nt: TGCAGTGCTAGTCGCCAGCGCGTTAGCTCCTACGAGCAGTACTTC
cdr3_aa: CSASRQRVSSYEQYF
clone_size: few
j_call: TRBJ2-7
d_call: -
v_call: TRBV20-1

cdr3_nt: TGTGCCAGCAGTTACCCTGGGACAGGGGAATACGAGCAGTACTTC
cdr3_aa: CASSYPGTGEYEQYF
clone_size: -
j_call: TRBJ2-7
d_call: TRBD1
v_call: TRBV6-6

cdr3_nt: TGTGCCAGCAGGATGAACAGGGGGATAATGGAGACCCAGTACTTC
cdr3_aa: CASRMNRGIMETQYF
clone_size: many
j_call: TRBJ2-5
d_call: TRBD1
v_call: TRBV28

cdr3_nt: TGTGCCAGCAGCAGGGGACAGGGGCTCGAGACCCAGTACTTC
cdr3_aa: CASSRGQGLETQYF
clone_size: -
j_call: TRBJ2-5
d_call: TRBD1
v_call: TRBV7-2

cdr3_nt: TGTGCCAGCAGCTTAGACAGGGAGGGAACCCGGCGGGAGACCCAGTACTTC
cdr3_aa: CASSLDREGTRRETQYF
clone_size: -
j_call: TRBJ2-5
d_call: -
v_call: TRBV7-9

cdr3_nt: TGCAGCGTTGAATGGCGGGGGGGATACAATGAGCAGTTCTTC
cdr3_aa: CSVEWRGGYNEQFF
clone_size: few
j_call: TRBJ2-1
d_call: TRBD2
v_call: TRBV29-1

cdr3_nt: TGCAGCGTTGTATCCCGGGACTCCCTCGGAGTGGCAGATACGCAGTATTTT
cdr3_aa: CSVVSRDSLGVADTQYF
clone_size: few
j_call: TRBJ2-3
d_call: -
v_call: TRBV29-1

cdr3_nt: TGCAGCGTTTGGGGGCAGAACACTGAAGCTTTCTTT
cdr3_aa: CSVWGQNTEAFF
clone_size: once
j_call: TRBJ1-1
d_call: -
v_call: TRBV29-1

cdr3_nt: TGTGCCAGCAGCATATCACTAGGAGATACGCAGTATTTT
cdr3_aa: CASSISLGDTQYF
clone_size: -
j_call: TRBJ2-3
d_call: -
v_call: TRBV7-2

cdr3_nt: TGTGCCAGCAGCTCTAGCGGGGGGAGTGTGGAGCAGTTCTTC
cdr3_aa: CASSSSGGSVEQFF
clone_size: -
j_call: TRBJ2-1
d_call: TRBD2
v_call: TRBV11-2

cdr3_nt: TGCAGTGCTAGAGCCCTCGAGGTCCAGGCGGATGGTGGCTACACCTTC
cdr3_aa: CSARALEVQADGGYTF
clone_size: -
j_call: TRBJ1-2
d_call: -
v_call: TRBV20-1

cdr3_nt: TGTGCCACCAGCAGAGGGGGGGCAGGGTTGAACACTGAAGCTTTCTTT
cdr3_aa: CATSRGGAGLNTEAFF
clone_size: -
j_call: TRBJ1-1
d_call: -
v_call: TRBV15

cdr3_nt: TGTGCCAGCAGTTACTCCGGGGGGGCCTCCGACGGGGAGCTGTTTTTT
cdr3_aa: CASSYSGGASDGELFF
clone_size: few
j_call: TRBJ2-2
d_call: TRBD2
v_call: TRBV6-6

cdr3_nt: TGTGCCACCAGCCGAGGTCAGGGTGCAGATACGCAGTATTTT
cdr3_aa: CATSRGQGADTQYF
clone_size: few
j_call: TRBJ2-3
d_call: -
v_call: TRBV15

cdr3_nt: TGCAGTGCGCAGGGCTCTGGGGCCAACGTCCTGACTTTC
cdr3_aa: CSAQGSGANVLTF
clone_size: -
j_call: TRBJ2-6
d_call: -
v_call: TRBV20-1

cdr3_nt: TGTGCCAGCAGCTTCCTCCCCGGTAGCGGGAGCACAGATACGCAGTATTTT
cdr3_aa: CASSFLPGSGSTDTQYF
clone_size: -
j_call: TRBJ2-3
d_call: TRBD2
v_call: TRBV3-1

cdr3_nt: TGCAGTGCTAGGCGAACAGGGAATGGCAATGAGCAGTTCTTC
cdr3_aa: CSARRTGNGNEQFF
clone_size: -
j_call: TRBJ2-1
d_call: -
v_call: TRBV20-1

cdr3_nt: TGTGCCAGCAGTGGAGCTAATACGGCCGGATTCAATGAGCAGTTCTTC
cdr3_aa: CASSGANTAGFNEQFF
clone_size: -
j_call: TRBJ2-1
d_call: -
v_call: TRBV25-1

cdr3_nt: TGCGCCAGCAGCCCCGACCCGACACTAGCTTGGCAAGAGACCCAGTACTTC
cdr3_aa: CASSPDPTLAWQETQYF
clone_size: -
j_call: TRBJ2-5
d_call: -
v_call: TRBV7-9

cdr3_nt: TGTGCCAGCAGCCCGGGACTCAACCCTTCATACAATGAGCAGTTCTTC
cdr3_aa: CASSPGLNPSYNEQFF
clone_size: once
j_call: TRBJ2-1
d_call: -
v_call: TRBV16

cdr3_nt: TGTGCCAGCAGCCCTCGGGACAGGACTAGCACAGATACGCAGTATTTT
cdr3_aa: CASSPRDRTSTDTQYF
clone_size: few
j_call: TRBJ2-3
d_call: -
v_call: TRBV21-1

cdr3_nt: TGTGCCAGCAGCTTGGGGGGGGAGGGTGCAGATACGCAGTATTTT
cdr3_aa: CASSLGGEGADTQYF
clone_size: few
j_call: TRBJ2-3
d_call: TRBD2
v_call: TRBV5-6

cdr3_nt: TGTGCCAGCAGCCTAGACAGGGATACAGATACGCAGTATTTT
cdr3_aa: CASSLDRDTDTQYF
clone_size: few
j_call: TRBJ2-3
d_call: TRBD1
v_call: TRBV7-2

cdr3_nt: TGTGCCAGCAGTTTTTTGCTGGGCATGAGCTCCTACGAGCAGTACTTC
cdr3_aa: CASSFLLGMSSYEQYF
clone_size: -
j_call: TRBJ2-7
d_call: -
v_call: TRBV12-3/TRBV12-4

cdr3_nt: TGTGCCAGCCTACAGGGCAACGGCTACACCTTC
cdr3_aa: CASLQGNGYTF
clone_size: -
j_call: TRBJ1-2
d_call: -
v_call: TRBV6-1

cdr3_nt: TGTGCCAGCAGTTTATCGGGACCTACCTATCATGGCTACACCTTC
cdr3_aa: CASSLSGPTYHGYTF
clone_size: few
j_call: TRBJ1-2
d_call: -
v_call: TRBV27

cdr3_nt: TGTGCCAGCAGATGGGGGACTTACGGGACCACAGATACGCAGTATTTT
cdr3_aa: CASRWGTYGTTDTQYF
clone_size: -
j_call: TRBJ2-3
d_call: -
v_call: TRBV6-2/TRBV6-3

cdr3_nt: TGTGCCAGCAGCTTCGGGTCTGGCCCTGGGGGGACCCAGTACTTC
cdr3_aa: CASSFGSGPGGTQYF
clone_size: -
j_call: TRBJ2-5
d_call: -
v_call: TRBV11-2

cdr3_nt: TGTGCCAGCAGCTTAACGGCGGGGACGACAGATACGCAGTATTTT
cdr3_aa: CASSLTAGTTDTQYF
clone_size: -
j_call: TRBJ2-3
d_call: -
v_call: TRBV7-3

cdr3_nt: TGTGCCAGCAGTTCCTTGGGACAGGGACTTCACGAGCAGTACTTC
cdr3_aa: CASSSLGQGLHEQYF
clone_size: few
j_call: TRBJ2-7
d_call: TRBD1
v_call: TRBV28

cdr3_nt: TGTGCCAGCAGCTTCGGATATAGCAATCAGCCCCAGCATTTT
cdr3_aa: CASSFGYSNQPQHF
clone_size: once
j_call: TRBJ1-5
d_call: -
v_call: TRBV7-2

cdr3_nt: TGTGCCAGCAGTCCCAAGGCGGCCCATTCTTCCTCAACTGGCGAGCAGTACTTC
cdr3_aa: CASSPKAAHSSSTGEQYF
clone_size: -
j_call: TRBJ2-7
d_call: -
v_call: TRBV12-3/TRBV12-4

cdr3_nt: TGTGCCAGCAGTTTTACAGGGGTGGATGGAAGACTGTTTTTT
cdr3_aa: CASSFTGVDGRLFF
clone_size: -
j_call: TRBJ1-4
d_call: TRBD1
v_call: TRBV28

cdr3_nt: TGCAGTCCCGAAAGTATGAATACTGAAGCTTTCTTT
cdr3_aa: CSPESMNTEAFF
clone_size: few
j_call: TRBJ1-1
d_call: -
v_call: TRBV20-1

cdr3_nt: TGTGCCAGCAATTCCTTGGCGACAAGCAATCAGCCCCAGCAGTTT
cdr3_aa: CASNSLATSNQPQQF
clone_size: -
j_call: TRBJ1-5
d_call: -
v_call: TRBV6-2/TRBV6-3

cdr3_nt: TGTGCCAGCAGCCCACGACTAGCGGGGGAGGAGGAGACCCAGTACTTC
cdr3_aa: CASSPRLAGEEETQYF
clone_size: few
j_call: TRBJ2-5
d_call: TRBD2
v_call: TRBV7-9

cdr3_nt: TGTGCCAGCAGTCAACAATGGGGCTATGGCTACACCTTC
cdr3_aa: CASSQQWGYGYTF
clone_size: -
j_call: TRBJ1-2
d_call: -
v_call: TRBV28